Shown below are 5 T cell receptor beta chains from a single sample sequenced in a study of CD8 T cells in Susac syndrome. RNA in amounts of roughly 0.5 to 1 ug was reverse transcribed with random hexamers. Via MiXCR, TCRdb re-called the immunoSEQ multiplex PCR reads, giving one row per CDR3 protein. The table includes about 180,000 distinct CDR3 sequences, approximately 94% detected once. Source material: CD4+ T cells from PBMCs. These receptors were taken from a human donor with multiple sclerosis.

The V call is TRBV28, the J call TRBJ2-7; tentative D call: TRBD1 (5 bases). This CDR3 spans 12 amino acids. The V gene's germline CDR1 is MDHEN and CDR2 SYDVKM. With 7 bases removed from V and 4 bases from J, the gap between germline ends came to 11 bases. The CDR3 DNA reads TGTGCCAGCAAAAGACAGAGTTACGAGCAGTACTTC. This codes for CASKRQSYEQYF.

V is TRBV7-3 and J is TRBJ2-3; 8 bases agree with TRBD1. Losses at the gene ends were 0 bases for V and 10 bases for J; bases not matched to a gene: 3. This CDR3 comprises 13 residues. Germline CDR1 SGHTA, CDR2 FQGTGA. The DNA for the CDR3 is TGTGCCAGCAGCTTAACGACAGGGGAGGCGCAGTATTTT. Translating it yields CASSLTTGEAQYF.

The table lists this clonotype with a count of one. The V call is TRBV7-9, the J call TRBJ2-1; perhaps TRBD1 as D (5 bases). CDR1 is SEHNR, CDR2 FQNEAQ, per germline (reference sequence). Trimming shortened V by 1 base and J by 1 base, and 8 bases separated the two germline ends. The CDR3 has 15 residues. In nucleotides, the CDR3 is TGTGCCAGCAGCTTAGGGGCAGGGTCCTACAATGAGCAGTTCTTC. Residues: CASSLGAGSYNEQFF.

The CDR3 region has the DNA TGCGCCAGCAGCCAAGGACTAGCGGGGGGGTATGAGCAGTTCTTC. It is translated as CASSQGLAGGYEQFF. The chain carries TRBV4-3 and TRBJ2-1, with 14 bases aligning to TRBD2. The CDR3 extends over 15 amino acids. The germline gives CDR1 LGHNA, CDR2 YSLEER. V shed 1 base and J 8 bases; nucleotides not matched to a gene: 1.

This chain uses TRBV27 with TRBJ1-1; 9 nucleotides align to TRBD1. Looked up from germline, CDR1 is MNHEY and CDR2 is SMNVEV (reference sequence). The CDR3 sequence is 16 residues long. Trimming removed 2 bases from V and 4 bases from J; junction bases left unmatched: 8. CDR3 in amino acids: CASSLRPGTGSTEAFF. For the CDR3, the DNA is TGTGCCAGCAGTTTACGCCCCGGGACAGGGAGCACTGAAGCTTTCTTT.